This T cell receptor beta chain was observed in a study of cytomegalovirus exposure and HLA in healthy donors. Study-level information: Earlier findings included roughly 100 million unique TCR beta sequences obtained from about 180 million T cells. Findings of the study overall: As confirmed in vitro, a few CMV-associated chains were specific for CMV antigens. Researchers reportedly found TCR beta sequences accurately predicted most subjects' HLA-A and HLA-B alleles. In an earlier analysis, in several hundred donors, most V segments appeared productive either ~87% or ~30% of the time.

V dropped 1 base and J dropped 3 bases, with 7 bases sitting between them. The CDR3 totals 14 residues. CDR1 SGHVS and CDR2 FQNEAQ come from the germline V gene. Remarks on this clone: The target antigen is unknown.

Amplification used 60 Vbeta primers and 13 Jbeta primers. Sequencing used immunoSEQ multiplex PCR; TCRdb keeps in-frame clones, though not all of them. Its listing shows around 140,000 clones. Sequencing was carried out using PBMCs. V usage is TRBV7-8 and J usage is TRBJ1-5, with a tentative D call TRBD1 (5 bases). This receptor was obtained from a male donor in good health and CMV-seronegative. This CDR3 is CASSLDRFNQPQHF. In DNA, the CDR3 is TGTGCCAGCAGCTTAGACAGGTTCAATCAGCCCCAGCATTTT.